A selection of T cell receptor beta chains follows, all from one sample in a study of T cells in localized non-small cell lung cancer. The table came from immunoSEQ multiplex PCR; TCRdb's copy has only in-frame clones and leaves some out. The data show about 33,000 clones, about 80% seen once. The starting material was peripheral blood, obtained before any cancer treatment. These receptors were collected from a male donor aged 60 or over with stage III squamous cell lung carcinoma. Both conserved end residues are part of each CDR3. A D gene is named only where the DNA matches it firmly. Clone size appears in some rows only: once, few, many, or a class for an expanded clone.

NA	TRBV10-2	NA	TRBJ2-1	CASSDYSEQFF	TGCGCCAGCAGTGACTATTCTGAGCAGTTCTTC
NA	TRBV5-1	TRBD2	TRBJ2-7	CASMLGAGTYEQYF	TGCGCCAGCATGCTTGGAGCGGGGACCTACGAGCAGTACTTC
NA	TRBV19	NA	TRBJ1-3	CASTSASSGNTIYF	TGTGCCAGTACGTCGGCGAGCTCTGGAAACACCATATATTTT
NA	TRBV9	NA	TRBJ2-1	CASSVGYEQFF	TGTGCCAGCAGCGTAGGGTATGAGCAGTTCTTC
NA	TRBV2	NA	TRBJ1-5	CASSEQGTGNQPQHF	TGTGCCAGCAGTGAGCAGGGGACCGGCAATCAGCCCCAGCATTTT
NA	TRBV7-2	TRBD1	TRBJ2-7	CASSSGTGGAYEQYF	TGTGCCAGCAGCTCGGGGACAGGGGGCGCGTACGAGCAGTACTTC
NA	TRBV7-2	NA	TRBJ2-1	CASSKQGKYEQFF	TGTGCCAGCAGCAAACAGGGAAAGTATGAGCAGTTCTTC
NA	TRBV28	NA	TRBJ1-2	CASSLDGGYTF	TGTGCCAGCAGTTTAGACGGTGGCTACACCTTC
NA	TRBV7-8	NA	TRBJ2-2	CASSLVPDGNTGELFF	TGTGCCAGCAGCTTAGTCCCGGACGGAAACACCGGGGAGCTGTTTTTT
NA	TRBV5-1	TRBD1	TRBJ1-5	CASSLTGGNQPQHF	TGCGCCAGCAGCTTGACAGGGGGCAATCAGCCCCAGCATTTT
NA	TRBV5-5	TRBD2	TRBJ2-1	CASLMAGGAFNEQFF	TGTGCCAGCTTGATGGCCGGGGGGGCGTTCAATGAGCAGTTCTTC
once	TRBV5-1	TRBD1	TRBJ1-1	CASSYGTENTEAFF	TGCGCCAGCAGCTACGGGACAGAGAACACTGAAGCTTTCTTT
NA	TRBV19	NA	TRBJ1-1	CASSLLGEDTEAFF	TGTGCCAGTAGTCTATTGGGGGAAGACACTGAAGCTTTCTTT
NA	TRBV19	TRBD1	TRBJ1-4	CASRGGTGDEKLFF	TGTGCCAGTAGAGGCGGGACAGGGGATGAAAAACTGTTTTTT
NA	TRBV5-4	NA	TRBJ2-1	CASSLTYQDEQFF	TGTGCCAGCAGCTTGACGTACCAGGATGAGCAGTTCTTC
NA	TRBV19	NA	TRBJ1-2	CASSIGQRGYTF	TGTGCCAGTAGTATCGGACAGAGGGGCTACACCTTC
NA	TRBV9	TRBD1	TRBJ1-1	CASSLGQGNTEAFF	TGTGCCAGCAGCTTAGGACAGGGGAACACTGAAGCTTTCTTT
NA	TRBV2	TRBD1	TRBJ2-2	CASSEQGANTGELFF	TGTGCCAGCAGTGAACAGGGGGCGAACACCGGGGAGCTGTTTTTT
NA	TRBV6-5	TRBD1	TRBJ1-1	CASSRRQGKAEAFF	TGTGCCAGCAGTCGAAGACAGGGAAAGGCTGAAGCTTTCTTT
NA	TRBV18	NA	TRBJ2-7	CASSPPTGLEQYF	TGTGCCAGCTCACCACCGACGGGTCTCGAGCAGTACTTC
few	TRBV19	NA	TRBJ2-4	CASSLTTNIQYF	TGTGCCAGTAGCCTGACAACAAACATTCAGTACTTC
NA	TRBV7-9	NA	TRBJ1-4	CASSRGRAQEKLFF	TGTGCCAGCAGCCGAGGCAGGGCGCAAGAAAAACTGTTTTTT
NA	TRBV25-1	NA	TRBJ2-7	CASSEYVTGSHEQYF	TGTGCCAGCAGTGAATATGTAACAGGGTCCCACGAGCAGTACTTC
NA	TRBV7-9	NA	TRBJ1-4	CASSLLDTTNEKLFF	TGTGCCAGCAGCCTATTGGATACAACTAATGAAAAACTGTTTTTT
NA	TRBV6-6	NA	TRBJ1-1	CASSYSDSGQTEAFF	TGTGCCAGCAGTTATTCCGACAGTGGGCAGACTGAAGCTTTCTTT
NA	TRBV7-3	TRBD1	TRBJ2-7	CASSSGQAPTPYEQYF	TGTGCCAGCAGCTCCGGACAGGCCCCAACACCCTACGAGCAGTACTTC
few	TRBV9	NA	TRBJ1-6	CASRGRDGSPLHF	TGTGCCAGTCGAGGCCGGGACGGTTCACCCCTCCACTTT
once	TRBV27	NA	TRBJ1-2	CASSSQESDGYTF	TGTGCCAGCAGTTCACAGGAGTCTGATGGCTACACCTTC
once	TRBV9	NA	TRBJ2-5	CASSVLGETQYF	TGTGCCAGCAGCGTACTAGGCGAGACCCAGTACTTC
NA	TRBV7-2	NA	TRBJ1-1	CASSLVVRVAFF	TGTGCCAGCAGCTTAGTAGTTCGGGTAGCTTTCTTT
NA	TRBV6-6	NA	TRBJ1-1	CASSHFGGARAEAFF	TGTGCCAGCAGCCACTTCGGGGGCGCAAGGGCTGAAGCTTTCTTT
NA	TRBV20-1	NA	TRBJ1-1	CSARTVTEAFF	TGCAGTGCGCGGACGGTCACTGAAGCTTTCTTT
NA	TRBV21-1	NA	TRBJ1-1	CASSTKGQLNTEAFF	TGTGCCAGCAGCACTAAGGGACAGCTAAACACTGAAGCTTTCTTT
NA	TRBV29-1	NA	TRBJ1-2	CSVEPDFYGYTF	TGCAGCGTTGAGCCGGATTTTTATGGCTACACCTTC
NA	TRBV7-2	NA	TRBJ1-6	CASSLVPLAPLHF	TGTGCCAGCAGCTTAGTCCCTCTAGCACCCCTCCACTTT
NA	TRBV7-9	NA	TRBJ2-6	CASSLDGSGANVLTF	TGTGCCAGCAGCTTAGATGGGTCTGGGGCCAACGTCCTGACTTTC